This entry lists 17 T cell receptor beta chains sequenced from one sample in a study of human T cells and chemical hapten exposure. The time point denotes: pre-sensitization, week 0. Noted treatment: therapeutic diphenylcyclopropenone sensitization with weekly scalp DPC. One entry per CDR3 protein, called by TCRdb with MiXCR from the RACE reads. The sample has 250,000 or so distinct CDR3 sequences, approximately 8.6% seen once. Here the sequenced sample was whole blood, taken in connection with sensitization to the hapten diphenylcyclopropenone (DPC). The receptor set was obtained from a woman between 35 and 50 years old with alopecia areata. Some clones in this sample may be carry-over from other donors' samples.

This rearrangement joins TRBV6-1 to TRBJ2-2; perhaps TRBD1 as D (6 bases). V lost 11 bases, J lost 1 base, and 11 bases lay in between. The CDR3 is 13 amino acids. CDR1 and CDR2 from the germline V gene are MNHNS and SASEGT. The CDR3 sequence is CAGKTGNTGELFF. CDR3 in DNA: TGTGCCGGCAAGACAGGGAACACCGGGGAGCTGTTTTTT.

This clonotype was recorded at least ten times. The chain carries TRBV4-1 and TRBJ2-1, with D uncertain. The CDR3 is 15 residues long. V shed 0 bases and J shed 4 bases, with 10 bases lying between them. Germline lookup yields CDR1 MGHRA and CDR2 YSYEKL. CDR3 sequence: CASSQDRQTYNEQFF. The CDR3 bases are TGCGCCAGCAGCCAAGATCGGCAGACATACAATGAGCAGTTCTTC.

The chain couples TRBV6-6 to TRBJ1-1; a weak D match, TRBD1 (5 bases). The CDR3 is made up of 14 amino acids. Germline V gene lookup returns CDR1 MNHNY and CDR2 SVGAGI (reference sequence). The germline V and J ends were trimmed by 8 bases and 6 bases, with 19 bases remaining between them. Here the CDR3 DNA reads TGTGCCAGCGGGACTACGTCGGCTTATCCTGAAGCTTTCTTT. It codes for CASGTTSAYPEAFF.

The table lists this clonotype with a few counts. The V call is TRBV9, the J call TRBJ1-6, with a weak D call TRBD1 (5 bases). CDR3 length: 13 residues. V dropped 3 bases and J dropped 8 bases, with 9 bases sitting between them. The germline V gene encodes CDR1 SGDLS and CDR2 YYNGEE. CDR3 coding DNA: TGTGCCAGCAGCGGCGCGGGGCATTCACCCCTCCACTTT. This sequence encodes CASSGAGHSPLHF.

The chain has TRBV24-1 and TRBJ1-2; 9 nucleotides agree with TRBD1. The germline V gene encodes CDR1 KGHDR and CDR2 SFDVKD. V lost 3 bases and J lost 4; bases outside the gene matches: 5. CDR3 length: 15 residues. CDR3 sequence reads: CATSDAGQGVYGYTF. The CDR3 coding sequence is TGTGCCACCAGTGATGCGGGACAGGGAGTCTATGGCTACACCTTC.

This clonotype was detected a few times. This chain uses TRBV20-1 with TRBJ2-2, with 9 positions matching TRBD1. V was clipped by 0 bases and J by 5 bases; unmatched bases: 7. This CDR3 region has 16 residues. CDR1 DFQATT and CDR2 SNEGSKA come from the germline V gene (reference sequence). CDR3 protein: CSARDEGQGSTGELFF. DNA of the CDR3: TGCAGTGCTAGAGACGAGGGACAGGGAAGTACCGGGGAGCTGTTTTTT.

This clonotype has more than one count but fewer than ten. The chain is built from TRBV6-5 and TRBJ2-7; D is perhaps TRBD2 (5 bases). Trimming removed 0 bases from V and 4 bases from J, with 10 bases in between. Germline V gene sequence: CDR1 MNHEY, CDR2 SVGAGI. The CDR3 spans 14 residues. This CDR3 is CASSYSAGQYEQYF. The CDR3 coding sequence is TGTGCCAGCAGTTACTCGGCGGGCCAATACGAGCAGTACTTC.

The chain couples TRBV20-1 to TRBJ2-7; TRBD1 matches at 10 bases. The V segment lost 5 bases and the J segment 3 bases; nucleotides outside the gene matches: 7. Germline CDR1 and CDR2: DFQATT and SNEGSKA (reference sequence). This CDR3 comprises 14 residues. The CDR3 nucleotides read TGCAGTGCTGGATACCGGGACAGGGGCTACGAGCAGTACTTC. This sequence encodes CSAGYRDRGYEQYF.

The chain joins TRBV6-2 or TRBV6-3 to TRBJ2-1, with 10 bases that match TRBD2. Germline V CDR1 and CDR2: MNHEY, SVGEGT. After removal of 4 bases from V and 3 bases from J, the junction contained 6 bases not matched to a gene. The CDR3 is 16 amino acids. CDR3: CASSSLAGVNYNEQFF. The CDR3 region has the DNA TGTGCCAGCAGTTCCCTAGCGGGAGTTAACTACAATGAGCAGTTCTTC.

This clonotype was seen only a few times. The rearrangement links TRBV3-1 to TRBJ2-4; TRBD1 matches 8 bases. Germline V gene sequence: CDR1 LGHDT, CDR2 YNNKEL (reference sequence). The junction had 10 bases not matched to a gene; V was cut back by 0 bases and J by 9 bases. The CDR3 totals 16 residues. The DNA for the CDR3 is TGTGCCAGCAGCCAAGAGAGGGCAGGGGGCTTGAGCATTCAGTACTTC. Its protein product is CASSQERAGGLSIQYF.

In its sample, this clonotype was seen a few times. The CDR3 spells CATIAGASYNEQFF. DNA for the CDR3: TGTGCCACAATAGCAGGGGCTAGTTATAATGAGCAGTTCTTC. The chain employs TRBV15 and TRBJ2-1; tentatively, D is TRBD1 (6 bases). The CDR3 covers 14 residues. Germline values: CDR1 LNHNV, CDR2 YYDKDF (reference sequence). Trimming pared 9 bases from V and 7 bases from J, leaving 19 bases between.

This clonotype appeared a few times. J is TRBJ1-1 and V is TRBV27, with TRBD1 matching 7 bases. CDR1 is MNHEY, CDR2 SMNVEV, per germline (reference sequence). The J segment lost 5 bases and the V segment lost 6 bases, leaving 6 bases of the junction unmatched. The CDR3 spans 13 residues. Here the CDR3 reads CASRPQGLTEAFF. The CDR3 bases are TGTGCCAGCAGACCACAGGGGCTAACTGAAGCTTTCTTT.

This rearrangement joins TRBV6-5 to TRBJ1-3, with D possibly matching TRBD1 (5 bases). Trimming shortened V by 6 bases and J by 9 bases, and 15 bases separated the two germline ends. The CDR3 is 13 residues long. Germline V gene data show CDR1 as MNHEY and CDR2 as SVGAGI. Written as DNA, the CDR3 is TGTGCCAGCAGCCAGGGAGCCCTCGGCACCATATATTTT. It is translated as CASSQGALGTIYF.

This clonotype has more than one count but fewer than ten. The genes are TRBV18 and TRBJ2-7; TRBD2 aligns across 11 bases. The ends lost 6 bases at V and 2 bases at J; junction bases unmatched: 6. This CDR3 spans 15 amino acids. The germline gives CDR1 KGHSH, CDR2 LQKENI. The CDR3 sequence: CASSLLAGETYEQYF. The CDR3 DNA reads as TGTGCCAGCTCCCTACTAGCGGGAGAAACCTACGAGCAGTACTTC.

V gene TRBV6-2 or TRBV6-3 combines with J gene TRBJ2-1, with D uncertain. The V end lost 0 bases, the J end lost 12 bases, and 9 bases lay between the germline ends. CDR3 size: 12 residues. CDR1 MNHEY and CDR2 SVGEGT come from the germline V gene. In DNA form, the CDR3 reads TGTGCCAGCAGTTACTCACCCTCAAGGCAGTTCTTC. Translation: CASSYSPSRQFF.

The chain links TRBV12-3 or TRBV12-4 to TRBJ1-5; the match to TRBD1 covers 12 bases. This CDR3 has 16 residues. V lost 5 bases to trimming and J lost 4 bases; unmatched junction nucleotides: 6. CDR3 sequence (DNA): TGTGCCAGCAGTCTACCGGGACAGGGGGCGAATCAGCCCCAGCATTTT. Translating gives CASSLPGQGANQPQHF.

The chain uses TRBV29-1 and TRBJ2-1; 9 bases align to TRBD2. J lost 4 bases, V lost 5 bases, and 9 bases had no gene match. From germline, CDR1 is SQVTM and CDR2 ANQGSEA. This CDR3 region has 15 residues. For the CDR3, the DNA is TGCAGCGTTAACCCGGGACTAGCAGTATACAATGAGCAGTTCTTC. Translated, it gives CSVNPGLAVYNEQFF.